A single count supports the clone carrying this T cell receptor beta chain. Other DNA sequences of this sample code for an identical CDR3. Germline CDR1 is MNHNS and CDR2 is SASEGT. Trimming stripped 6 bases from V and 5 bases from J, with 10 bases between. The CDR3 sequence is 13 residues long. This sample was included in a study of shared clonotypes between healthy human individuals. Clones were read by immunoSEQ multiplex PCR, and TCRdb kept only the in-frame ones, dropping some. The sample lists 2 million to 3 million clones, more than 85% occurring once. The chain links TRBV6-1 to TRBJ1-4, with D uncertain. The source material was naive CD4+ T cells from PBMCs. Subset denoted: CD45RA+ positively selected. This receptor was obtained from a man aged 18 to 35 in good health. Some clones in this sample may be carry-over from other donors' samples. CDR3 loop: CASRGRGNEKLFF. The CDR3 DNA reads as TGTGCCAGCAGGGGTCGAGGGAATGAAAAACTGTTTTTT.